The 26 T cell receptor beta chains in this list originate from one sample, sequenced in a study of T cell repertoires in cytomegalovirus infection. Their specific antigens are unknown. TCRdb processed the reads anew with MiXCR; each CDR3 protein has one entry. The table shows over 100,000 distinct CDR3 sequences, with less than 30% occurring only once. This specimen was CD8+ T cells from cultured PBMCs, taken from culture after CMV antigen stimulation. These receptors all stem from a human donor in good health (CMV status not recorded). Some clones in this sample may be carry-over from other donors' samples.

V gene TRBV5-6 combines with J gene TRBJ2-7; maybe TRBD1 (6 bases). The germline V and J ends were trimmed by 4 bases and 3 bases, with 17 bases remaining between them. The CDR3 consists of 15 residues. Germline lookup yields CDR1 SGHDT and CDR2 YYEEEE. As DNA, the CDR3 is TGTGCCAGCAGCGCCCGCAACAGGGACGACTACGAGCAGTACTTC. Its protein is CASSARNRDDYEQYF.

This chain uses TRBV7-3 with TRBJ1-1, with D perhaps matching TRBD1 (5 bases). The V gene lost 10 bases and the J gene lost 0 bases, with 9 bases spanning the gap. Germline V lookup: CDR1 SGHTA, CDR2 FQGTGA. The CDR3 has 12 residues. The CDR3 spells CAIQALNTEAFF. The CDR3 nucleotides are TGTGCCATACAGGCCCTGAACACTGAAGCTTTCTTT.

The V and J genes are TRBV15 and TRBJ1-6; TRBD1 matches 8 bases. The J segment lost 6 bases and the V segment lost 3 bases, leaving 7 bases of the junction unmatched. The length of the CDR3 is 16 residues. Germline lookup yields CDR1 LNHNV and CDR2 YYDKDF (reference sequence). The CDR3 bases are TGTGCCACCAGCAGGGGACAGGATAGGGCTAATTCACCCCTCCACTTT. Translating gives CATSRGQDRANSPLHF.

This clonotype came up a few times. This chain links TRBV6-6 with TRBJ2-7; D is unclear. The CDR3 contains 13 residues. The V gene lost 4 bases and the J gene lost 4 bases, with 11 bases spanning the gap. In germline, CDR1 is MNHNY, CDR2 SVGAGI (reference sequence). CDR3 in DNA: TGTGCCAGCAGTTCCCATATCCCTTACGAGCAGTACTTC. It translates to CASSSHIPYEQYF.

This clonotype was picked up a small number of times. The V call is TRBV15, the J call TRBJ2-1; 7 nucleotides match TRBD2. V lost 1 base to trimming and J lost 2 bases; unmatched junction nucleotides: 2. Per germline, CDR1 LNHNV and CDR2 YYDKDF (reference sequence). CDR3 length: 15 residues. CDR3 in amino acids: CATSRGGGPYNEQFF. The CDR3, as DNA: TGTGCCACCAGCAGAGGGGGGGGACCCTACAATGAGCAGTTCTTC.

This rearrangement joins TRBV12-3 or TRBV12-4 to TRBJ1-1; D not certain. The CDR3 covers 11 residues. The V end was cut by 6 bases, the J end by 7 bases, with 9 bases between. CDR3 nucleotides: TGTGCCAGCAGCCCAAGCCGTGAAGCTTTCTTT. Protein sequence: CASSPSREAFF.

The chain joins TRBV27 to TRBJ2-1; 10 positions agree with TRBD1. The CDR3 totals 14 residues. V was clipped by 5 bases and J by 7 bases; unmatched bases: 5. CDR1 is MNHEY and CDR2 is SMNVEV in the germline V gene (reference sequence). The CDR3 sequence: CASSLGTGVNEQFF. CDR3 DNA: TGTGCCAGCAGTCTCGGGACAGGGGTTAATGAGCAGTTCTTC.

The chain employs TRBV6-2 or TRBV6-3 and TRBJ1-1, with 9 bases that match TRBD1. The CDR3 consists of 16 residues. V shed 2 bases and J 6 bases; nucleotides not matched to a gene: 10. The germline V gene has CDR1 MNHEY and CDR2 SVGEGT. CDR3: CASSYGTGREYAEAFF. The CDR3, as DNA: TGTGCCAGCAGTTACGGGACAGGGAGGGAGTATGCTGAAGCTTTCTTT.

Here the CDR3 reads CASRRQGTDTQYF. CDR3 nucleotide sequence: TGTGCCAGCAGGCGTCAGGGAACAGATACGCAGTATTTT. The chain joins TRBV5-4 to TRBJ2-3; a weak D match, TRBD1 (5 bases). The CDR3 covers 13 residues. From germline, CDR1 is SGHNT and CDR2 YYREEE (reference sequence). V lost 5 bases, J lost 3 bases, and 10 bases lay in between.

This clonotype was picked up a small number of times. The CDR3 loop reads CASSSVASGGKPFEQYF. The CDR3 DNA follows: TGTGCCAGCAGTTCGGTGGCTAGCGGGGGTAAGCCCTTCGAGCAGTACTTC. The rearrangement joins TRBV12-3 or TRBV12-4 to TRBJ2-7, with 10 bases identical to TRBD2. This CDR3 has 17 residues. V lost 4 bases, J lost 6 bases, and 15 bases stayed unmatched.

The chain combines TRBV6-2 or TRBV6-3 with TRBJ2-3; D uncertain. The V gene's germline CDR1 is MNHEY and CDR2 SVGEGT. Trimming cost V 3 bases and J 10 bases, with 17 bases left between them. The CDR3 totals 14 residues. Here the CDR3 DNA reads TGTGCCAGCAGTTATAGTGTGAGCGATTCGGCGCAGTATTTT. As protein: CASSYSVSDSAQYF.

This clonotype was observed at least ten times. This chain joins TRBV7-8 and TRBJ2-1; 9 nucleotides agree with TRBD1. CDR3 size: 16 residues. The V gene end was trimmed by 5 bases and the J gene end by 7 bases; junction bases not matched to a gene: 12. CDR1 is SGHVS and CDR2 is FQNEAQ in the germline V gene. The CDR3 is CASSGISGQGLNEQFF. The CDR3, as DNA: TGTGCCAGCAGCGGCATCTCGGGACAGGGCCTAAATGAGCAGTTCTTC.

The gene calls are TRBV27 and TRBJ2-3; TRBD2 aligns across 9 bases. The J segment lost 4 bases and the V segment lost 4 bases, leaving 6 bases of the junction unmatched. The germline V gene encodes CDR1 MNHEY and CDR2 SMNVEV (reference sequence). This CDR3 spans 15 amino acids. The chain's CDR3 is CASSSSGLASDTQYF. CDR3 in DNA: TGTGCCAGCAGTTCCAGTGGACTAGCGTCAGATACGCAGTATTTT.

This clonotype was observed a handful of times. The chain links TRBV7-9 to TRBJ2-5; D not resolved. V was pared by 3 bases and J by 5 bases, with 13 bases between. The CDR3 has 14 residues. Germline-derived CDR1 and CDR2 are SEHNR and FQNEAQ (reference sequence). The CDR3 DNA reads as TGTGCCAGCAGCTTCGCCCCCTCACGGGAGACCCAGTACTTC. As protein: CASSFAPSRETQYF.

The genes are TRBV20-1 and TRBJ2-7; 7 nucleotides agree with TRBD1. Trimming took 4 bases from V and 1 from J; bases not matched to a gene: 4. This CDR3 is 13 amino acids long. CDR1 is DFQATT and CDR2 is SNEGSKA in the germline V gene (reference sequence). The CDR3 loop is CSAIPQGSYEQYF. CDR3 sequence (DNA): TGCAGTGCTATACCACAGGGGTCCTACGAGCAGTACTTC.

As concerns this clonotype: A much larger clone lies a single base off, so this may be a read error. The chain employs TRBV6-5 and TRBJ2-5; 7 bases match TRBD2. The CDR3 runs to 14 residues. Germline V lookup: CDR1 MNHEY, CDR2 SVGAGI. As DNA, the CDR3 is TGTGCCAACAGTTGGGCGGGGGAGGGAGAGACCCAGTACTTC. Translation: CANSWAGEGETQYF.

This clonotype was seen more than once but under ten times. CDR3 nucleotide sequence: TGCGCCAGCAGCCAAGTTCAGGGGAATCAGCCCCAGCATTTT. Translation gives CASSQVQGNQPQHF. The chain couples TRBV4-1 to TRBJ1-5; weak D call: TRBD1 (6 bases). CDR1 is MGHRA, CDR2 YSYEKL, per germline. V was clipped by 1 base and J by 4 bases, with 8 bases between them. This CDR3 has 14 residues.

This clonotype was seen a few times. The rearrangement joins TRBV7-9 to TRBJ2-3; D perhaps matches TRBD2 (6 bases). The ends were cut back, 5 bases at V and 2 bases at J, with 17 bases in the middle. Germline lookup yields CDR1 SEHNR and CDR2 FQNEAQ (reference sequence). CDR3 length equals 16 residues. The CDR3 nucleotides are TGTGCCAGCAGCCTGGGGACGGGAGACTTCACAGATACGCAGTATTTT. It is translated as CASSLGTGDFTDTQYF. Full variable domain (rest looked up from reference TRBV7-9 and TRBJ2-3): DTGVSQNPRHKITKRGQNVTFRCDPISEHNRLYWYRQTLGQGPEFLTYFQNEAQLEKSRLLSDRFSAERPKGSFSTLEIQRTEQGDSAMYLCASSLGTGDFTDTQYFGPGTRLTVL.

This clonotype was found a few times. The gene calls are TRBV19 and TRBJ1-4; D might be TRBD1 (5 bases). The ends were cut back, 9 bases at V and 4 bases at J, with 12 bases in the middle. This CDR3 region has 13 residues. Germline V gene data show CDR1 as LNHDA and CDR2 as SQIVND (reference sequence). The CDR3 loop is CASRDRHNEKLFF. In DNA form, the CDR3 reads TGTGCCAGCCGCGACAGACATAATGAAAAACTGTTTTTT.

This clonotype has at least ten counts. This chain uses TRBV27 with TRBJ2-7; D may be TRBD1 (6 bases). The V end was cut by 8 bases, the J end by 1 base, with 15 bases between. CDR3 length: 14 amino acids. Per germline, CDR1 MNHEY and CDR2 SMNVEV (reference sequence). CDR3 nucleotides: TGTGCCAGCGCCAGGGCAGGGGTATCCTACGAGCAGTACTTC. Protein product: CASARAGVSYEQYF.

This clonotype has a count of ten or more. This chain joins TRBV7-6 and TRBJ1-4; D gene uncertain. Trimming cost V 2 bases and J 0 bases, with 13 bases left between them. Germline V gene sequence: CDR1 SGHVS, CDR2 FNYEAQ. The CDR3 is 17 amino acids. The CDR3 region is CASSLWPTLPTNEKLFF. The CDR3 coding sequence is TGTGCCAGCAGCTTATGGCCCACCCTCCCAACTAATGAAAAACTGTTTTTT.

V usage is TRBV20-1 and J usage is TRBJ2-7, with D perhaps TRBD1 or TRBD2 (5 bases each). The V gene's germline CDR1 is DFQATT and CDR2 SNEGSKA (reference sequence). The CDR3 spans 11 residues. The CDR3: CSAAGDHEQYF. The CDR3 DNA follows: TGCTCGGCAGCTGGGGACCACGAGCAGTACTTC.

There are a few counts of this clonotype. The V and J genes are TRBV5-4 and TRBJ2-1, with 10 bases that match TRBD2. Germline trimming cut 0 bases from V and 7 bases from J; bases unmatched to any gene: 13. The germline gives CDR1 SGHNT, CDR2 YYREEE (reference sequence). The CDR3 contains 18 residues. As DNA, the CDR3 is TGTGCCAGCAGCTTGGAGGCTAGCGGGGGACTTGGCGGGAATGAGCAGTTCTTC. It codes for CASSLEASGGLGGNEQFF.

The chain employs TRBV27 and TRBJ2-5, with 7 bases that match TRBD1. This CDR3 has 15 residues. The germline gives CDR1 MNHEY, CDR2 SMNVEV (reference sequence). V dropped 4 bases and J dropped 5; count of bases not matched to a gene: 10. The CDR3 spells CASSSTGSQGETQYF. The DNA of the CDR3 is TGTGCCAGCAGTTCGACAGGGTCGCAGGGGGAGACCCAGTACTTC.

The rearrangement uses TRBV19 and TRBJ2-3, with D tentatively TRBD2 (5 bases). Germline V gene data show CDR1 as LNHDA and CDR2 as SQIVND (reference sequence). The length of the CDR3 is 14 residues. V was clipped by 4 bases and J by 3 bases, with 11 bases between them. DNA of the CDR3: TGTGCCAGTAGTAACGCGGGTGGGACAGATACGCAGTATTTT. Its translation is CASSNAGGTDTQYF.

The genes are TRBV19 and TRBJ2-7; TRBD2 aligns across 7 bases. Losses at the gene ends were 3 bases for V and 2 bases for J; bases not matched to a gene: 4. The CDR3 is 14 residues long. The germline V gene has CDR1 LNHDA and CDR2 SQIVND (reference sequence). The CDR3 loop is CASSMGGYTYEQYF. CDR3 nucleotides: TGTGCCAGTAGTATGGGGGGGTACACCTACGAGCAGTACTTC.